The source of this T cell receptor beta chain is a study of T-cell memory formation after mild COVID-19 (TCRdb year 2021). Study-wide context: TCR sequence clusters from the two donors were found to be largely donor specific. In a couple of donors, T-cell clones that expanded and contracted after mild COVID-19 were tracked by sequencing TCRalpha and TCRbeta repertoires over time. Two young, previously healthy adult volunteers, one female and one male, were included in the cohort.

PBMCs were isolated by Ficoll-Paque density gradient centrifugation. Overall results and qualifications from the work: Contracting CD4+ clones were found mainly in CM and EM memory subsets, while CD8+ clones were enriched in EMRA. Clones contracting from day 15 to 85 had balanced CD4/CD8 phenotypes, while a second wave expanding from day 15 to 37 was biased towards CD4+. Some responding clones were detected in pre-infection memory, suggesting pre-existing cross-reactive memory T cells joined the SARS-CoV-2 response. Only two mild cases were covered by the study, and larger cohorts that include severe cases with pre-infection samples were considered necessary. The second-wave clones that peaked on day 37 were not confirmed to be SARS-CoV-2 specific.

CDR1 MNHNS and CDR2 SASEGT were looked up in the germline V gene. V loses 9 bases at its end and J loses 5 bases; junction bases beyond the gene matches: 7. From the cysteine up to the phenylalanine, the CDR3 has a length of 14 residues. The CDR3 DNA has 42 bases and is translated from base 1. Sequencer: Illumina NovaSeq 6000. TCRalpha and TCRbeta cDNA libraries were constructed by 5'RACE with constant-segment primers, with sample barcodes and unique molecular identifiers being introduced. RNA was extracted from every sample with Trizol reagent. Libraries were amplified in two PCR steps, with a second sample barcode and Illumina TruSeq adapters added in the second step. Libraries were sequenced on an Illumina NovaSeq with 2 x 150 bp paired-end reads. Regarding the original processing steps: Reads were demultiplexed and collapsed into UMI-guided consensus sequences with migec v1.2.7. Using mixcr v2.1.11, UMI consensuses were aligned to TRA and TRB V and J templates and then assembled into clonotypes. Expanded or contracted clonotypes were those called significant by both edgeR and NoisET, with noise models trained on biological replicates. For edgeR calls, the cutoffs were a false discovery rate-adjusted p below 0.01 and a log2 fold-change threshold of 1. PCA with hierarchical clustering of max-normalized trajectories of the 1000 most abundant clonotypes was used as exploratory dynamics analysis. Separately sequenced CD4+ and CD8+ repertoires were used to assign the CD4 or CD8 phenotype of responding clones. Clones were called with MiXCR by TCRdb after fastp trimmed the public reads at Q25, and only in-frame beta chains were retained. Each entry is one CDR3 protein sequence, shown with its most common DNA and genes. TCRdb, not the authors, supplied the V and J calls. Here the sample has some 320,000 distinct CDR3 sequences; roughly an eighth occur a single time. The ten largest account for 21% of the sample.

A note on this clonotype: No cognate antigen has been identified for it. Base-call qualities are not available, and no considerably larger clone is one nucleotide away.

The sample taken for sequencing was PBMCs or a T cell subset sorted from them (not recorded which). The V and J genes are TRBV6-1 and TRBJ1-4; TRBD1 fits 9 bases in the junction. The receptor was derived from a man younger than 30 who had mild COVID-19 (a few samples of this study predate the infection). The sample titles of this study are shuffled in the database, so cell type and time point are left out; the donor was told from shared clones. Here the CDR3 is given as CASDPGQGNEKLFF. The nucleotide sequence reads as follows: TGTGCCAGTGACCCGGGACAGGGAAATGAAAAACTGTTTTTT.